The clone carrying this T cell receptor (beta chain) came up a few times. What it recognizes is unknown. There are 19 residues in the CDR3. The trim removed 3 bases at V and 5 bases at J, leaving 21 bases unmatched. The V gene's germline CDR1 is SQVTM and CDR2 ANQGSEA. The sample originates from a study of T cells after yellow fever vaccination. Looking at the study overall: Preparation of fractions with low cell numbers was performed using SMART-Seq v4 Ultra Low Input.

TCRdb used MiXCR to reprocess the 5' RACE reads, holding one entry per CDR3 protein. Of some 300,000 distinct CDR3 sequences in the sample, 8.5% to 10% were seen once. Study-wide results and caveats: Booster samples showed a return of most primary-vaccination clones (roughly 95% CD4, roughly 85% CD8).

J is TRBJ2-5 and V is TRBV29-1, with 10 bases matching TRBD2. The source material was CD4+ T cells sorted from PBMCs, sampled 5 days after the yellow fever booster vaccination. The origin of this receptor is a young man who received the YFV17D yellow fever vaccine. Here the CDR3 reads CSVDLGVVSGGGEWETQYF. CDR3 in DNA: TGCAGCGTTGACCTTGGCGTGGTCAGCGGGGGGGGAGAATGGGAGACCCAGTACTTC.